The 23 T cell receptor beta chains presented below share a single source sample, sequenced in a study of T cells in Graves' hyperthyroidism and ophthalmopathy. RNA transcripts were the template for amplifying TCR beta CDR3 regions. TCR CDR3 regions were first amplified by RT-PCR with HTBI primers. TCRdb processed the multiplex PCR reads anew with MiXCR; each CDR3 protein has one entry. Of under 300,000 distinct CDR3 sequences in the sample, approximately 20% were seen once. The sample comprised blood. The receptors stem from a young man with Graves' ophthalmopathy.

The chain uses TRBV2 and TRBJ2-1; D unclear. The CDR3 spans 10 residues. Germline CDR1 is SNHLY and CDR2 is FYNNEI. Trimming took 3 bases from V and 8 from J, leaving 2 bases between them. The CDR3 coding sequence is TGTGCCAGCAGTGACCATGAGCAGTTCTTC. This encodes CASSDHEQFF.

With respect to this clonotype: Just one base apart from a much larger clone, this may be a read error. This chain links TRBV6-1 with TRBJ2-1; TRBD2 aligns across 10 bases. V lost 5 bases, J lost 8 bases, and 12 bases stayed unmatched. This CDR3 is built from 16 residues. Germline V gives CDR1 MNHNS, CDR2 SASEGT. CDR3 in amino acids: CASSLPLAGTLDEQFF. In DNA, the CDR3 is TGTGCCAGCAGTCTCCCACTAGCGGGAACGTTGGATGAGCAGTTCTTC.

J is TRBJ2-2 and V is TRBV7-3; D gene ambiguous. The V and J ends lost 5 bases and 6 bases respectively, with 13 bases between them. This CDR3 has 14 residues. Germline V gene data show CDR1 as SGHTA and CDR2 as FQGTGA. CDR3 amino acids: CASSLTLSAGELFF. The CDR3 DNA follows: TGTGCCAGCAGCCTCACCCTATCCGCCGGGGAGCTGTTTTTT.

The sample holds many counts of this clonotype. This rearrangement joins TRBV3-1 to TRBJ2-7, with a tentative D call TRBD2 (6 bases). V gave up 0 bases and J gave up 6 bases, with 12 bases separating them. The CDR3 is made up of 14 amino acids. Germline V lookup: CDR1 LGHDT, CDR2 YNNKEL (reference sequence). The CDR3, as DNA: TGTGCCAGCAGCCAAGATACGGGAGTTGGCGAGCAGTACTTC. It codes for CASSQDTGVGEQYF.

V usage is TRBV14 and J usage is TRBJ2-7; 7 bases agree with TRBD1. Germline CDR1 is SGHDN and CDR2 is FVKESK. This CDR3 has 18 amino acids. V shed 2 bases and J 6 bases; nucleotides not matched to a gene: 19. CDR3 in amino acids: CASSQYSYQVRGGGEQYF. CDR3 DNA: TGTGCCAGCAGCCAATATTCCTACCAGGTCAGAGGGGGCGGCGAGCAGTACTTC.

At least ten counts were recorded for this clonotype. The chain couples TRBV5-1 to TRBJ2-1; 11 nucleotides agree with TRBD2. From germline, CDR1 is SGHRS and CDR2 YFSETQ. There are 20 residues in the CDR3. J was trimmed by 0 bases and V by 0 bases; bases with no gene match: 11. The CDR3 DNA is TGCGCCAGCAGCTTGGCAGGTAGCGGGAGGGCATTAAGCTCCTACAATGAGCAGTTCTTC. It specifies CASSLAGSGRALSSYNEQFF.

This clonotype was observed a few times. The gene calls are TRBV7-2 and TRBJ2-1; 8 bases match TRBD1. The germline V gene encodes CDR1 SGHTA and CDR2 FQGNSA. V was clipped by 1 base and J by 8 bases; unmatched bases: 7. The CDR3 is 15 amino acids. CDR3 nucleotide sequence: TGTGCCAGCAGCTTAGGGACAGGGTTTGTCGATGAGCAGTTCTTC. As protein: CASSLGTGFVDEQFF.

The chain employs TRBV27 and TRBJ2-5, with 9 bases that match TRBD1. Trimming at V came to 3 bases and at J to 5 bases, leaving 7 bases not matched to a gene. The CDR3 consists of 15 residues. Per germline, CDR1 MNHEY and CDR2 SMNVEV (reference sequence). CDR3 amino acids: CASSLIQGAMETQYF. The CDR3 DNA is TGTGCCAGCAGTTTGATACAGGGGGCTATGGAGACCCAGTACTTC.

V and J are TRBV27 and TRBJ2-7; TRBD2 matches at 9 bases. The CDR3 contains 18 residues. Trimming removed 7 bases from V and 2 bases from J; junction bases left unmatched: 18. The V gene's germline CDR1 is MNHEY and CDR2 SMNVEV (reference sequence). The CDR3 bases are TGTGCCAGCATGGGGGGAACTAGCGGGCGATTAAAAGCCTACGAGCAGTACTTC. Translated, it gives CASMGGTSGRLKAYEQYF.

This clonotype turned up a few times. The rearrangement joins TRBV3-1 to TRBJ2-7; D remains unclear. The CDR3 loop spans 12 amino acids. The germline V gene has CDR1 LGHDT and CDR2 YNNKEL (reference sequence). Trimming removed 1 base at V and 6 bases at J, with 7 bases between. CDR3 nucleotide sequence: TGTGCCAGCAGCCAAGGCGCAAGCGAGCAGTACTTC. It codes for CASSQGASEQYF.

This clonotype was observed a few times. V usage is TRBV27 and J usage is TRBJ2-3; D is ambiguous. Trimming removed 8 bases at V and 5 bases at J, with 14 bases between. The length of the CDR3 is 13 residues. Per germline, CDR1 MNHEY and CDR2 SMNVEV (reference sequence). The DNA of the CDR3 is TGTGCCAGCCGTTACCCGGACGGAGATACGCAGTATTTT. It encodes CASRYPDGDTQYF.

CDR3 sequence reads: CASSPGTPGNIQYF. The CDR3 DNA sequence: TGTGCCAGCTCACCGGGGACCCCTGGAAACATTCAGTACTTC. The chain employs TRBV18 and TRBJ2-4; D may correspond to TRBD1 or TRBD2 (5 bases each). Trimming removed 3 bases from V and 6 bases from J, with 12 bases in between. The CDR3 has 14 residues. Germline V CDR1 and CDR2: KGHSH, LQKENI. The full variable domain, its missing parts supplied by reference TRBV18 and TRBJ2-4, is NAGVMQNPRHLVRRRGQEARLRCSPMKGHSHVYWYRQLPEEGLKFMVYLQKENIIDESGMPKERFSAEFPKEGPSILRIQQVVRGDSAAYFCASSPGTPGNIQYFGAGTRLSVL.

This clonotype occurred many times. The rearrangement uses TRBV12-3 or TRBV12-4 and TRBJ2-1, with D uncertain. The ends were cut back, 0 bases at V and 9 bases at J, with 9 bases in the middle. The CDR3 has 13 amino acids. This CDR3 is CASSLAEGFEQFF. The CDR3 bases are TGTGCCAGCAGTTTAGCGGAAGGGTTTGAGCAGTTCTTC.

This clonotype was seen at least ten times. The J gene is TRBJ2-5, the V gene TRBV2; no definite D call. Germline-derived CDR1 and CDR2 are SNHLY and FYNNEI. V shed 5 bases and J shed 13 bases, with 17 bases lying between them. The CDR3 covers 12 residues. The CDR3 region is CASSSNTFVRYF. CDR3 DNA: TGTGCCAGCAGTAGCAACACCTTTGTTCGGTACTTC.

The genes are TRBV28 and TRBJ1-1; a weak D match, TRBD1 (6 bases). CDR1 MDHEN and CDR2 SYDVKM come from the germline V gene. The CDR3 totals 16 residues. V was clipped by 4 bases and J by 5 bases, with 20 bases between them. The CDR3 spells CASSSPGGPRVTEAFF. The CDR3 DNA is TGTGCCAGCAGTTCTCCTGGGGGGCCTAGGGTGACTGAAGCTTTCTTT.

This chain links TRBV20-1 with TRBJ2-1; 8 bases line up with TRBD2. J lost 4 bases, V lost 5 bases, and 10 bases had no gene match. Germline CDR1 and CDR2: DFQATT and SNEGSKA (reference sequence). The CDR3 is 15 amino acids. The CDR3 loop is CSAPGTSKGYNEQFF. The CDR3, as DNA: TGCAGTGCTCCCGGGACTAGTAAGGGGTACAATGAGCAGTTCTTC.

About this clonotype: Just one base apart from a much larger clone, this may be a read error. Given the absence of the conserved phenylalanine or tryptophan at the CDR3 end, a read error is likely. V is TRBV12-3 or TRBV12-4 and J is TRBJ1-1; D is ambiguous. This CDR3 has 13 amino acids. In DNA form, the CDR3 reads TGTGCCAGCACTTTACACAAGAACACTGAAGCTTTCCTT. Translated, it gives CASTLHKNTEAFL.

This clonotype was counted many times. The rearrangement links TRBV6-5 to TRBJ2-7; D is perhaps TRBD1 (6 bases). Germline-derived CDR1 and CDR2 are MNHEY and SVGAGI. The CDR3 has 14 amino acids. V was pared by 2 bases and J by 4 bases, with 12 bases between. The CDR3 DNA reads TGTGCCAGCAGTTACGGTACAGGGTATTACGAGCAGTACTTC. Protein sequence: CASSYGTGYYEQYF.

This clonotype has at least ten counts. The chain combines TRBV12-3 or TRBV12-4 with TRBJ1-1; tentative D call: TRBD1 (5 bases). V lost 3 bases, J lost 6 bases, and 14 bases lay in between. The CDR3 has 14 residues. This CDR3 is CASSFAGLGAEAFF. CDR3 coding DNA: TGTGCCAGCAGTTTCGCAGGGTTGGGTGCTGAAGCTTTCTTT.

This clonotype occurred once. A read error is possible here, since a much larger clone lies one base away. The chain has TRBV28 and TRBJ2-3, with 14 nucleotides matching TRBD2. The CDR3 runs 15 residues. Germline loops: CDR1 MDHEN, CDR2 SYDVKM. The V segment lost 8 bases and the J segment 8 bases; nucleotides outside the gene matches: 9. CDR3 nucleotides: TGTGCCAGCGGAACCGGACTAGCGGGAGGAGGTACGCAGTATTTT. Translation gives CASGTGLAGGGTQYF.

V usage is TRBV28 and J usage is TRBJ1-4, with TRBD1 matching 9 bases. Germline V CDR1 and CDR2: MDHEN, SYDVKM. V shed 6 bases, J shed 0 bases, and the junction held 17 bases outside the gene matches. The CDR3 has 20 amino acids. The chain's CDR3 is CASSFSPSGTGPATNEKLFF. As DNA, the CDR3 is TGTGCCAGCAGCTTCTCCCCCTCCGGGACAGGGCCTGCAACTAATGAAAAACTGTTTTTT. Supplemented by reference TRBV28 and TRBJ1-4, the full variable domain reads DVKVTQSSRYLVKRTGEKVFLECVQDMDHENMFWYRQDPGLGLRLIYFSYDVKMKEKGDIPEGYSVSREKKERFSLILESASTNQTSMYLCASSFSPSGTGPATNEKLFFGSGTQLSVL.

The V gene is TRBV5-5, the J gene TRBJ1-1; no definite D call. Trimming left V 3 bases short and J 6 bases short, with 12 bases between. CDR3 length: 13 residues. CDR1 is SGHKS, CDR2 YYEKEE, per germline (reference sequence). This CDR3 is CASSSGPGAEAFF. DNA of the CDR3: TGTGCCAGCAGCTCTGGGCCCGGTGCTGAAGCTTTCTTT.

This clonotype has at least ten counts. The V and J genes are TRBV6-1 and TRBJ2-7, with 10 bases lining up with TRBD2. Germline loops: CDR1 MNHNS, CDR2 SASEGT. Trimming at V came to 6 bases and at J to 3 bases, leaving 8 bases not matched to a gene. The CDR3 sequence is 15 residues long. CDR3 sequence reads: CASSKMASGSYEQYF. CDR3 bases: TGTGCCAGCAGCAAAATGGCTAGCGGGAGCTACGAGCAGTACTTC.